This entry lists 9 T cell receptor beta chains sequenced from one sample in a study of blood T cell repertoires in COVID-19. Profiled with immunoSEQ multiplex PCR; TCRdb holds only in-frame clones, not every one. The data show over 200,000 clones, with about 90% seen just once and 1.2% held by the top ten. Sequencing used PBMCs or T cells enriched from blood (not recorded which). Source of these receptors: a human donor in a cohort exposed to, infected with or recovered from COVID-19 (not recorded which). The donor label of this sample is uncertain.

This clone occurred a few times. The J gene is TRBJ2-2, the V gene TRBV7-3, with 8 bases identical to TRBD1. V lost 4 bases and J lost 3; bases outside the gene matches: 7. CDR3 length: 16 amino acids. CDR1 is SGHTA, CDR2 FQGTGA, per germline. This CDR3 is CASSSWDRRYTGELFF. For the CDR3, the DNA is TGTGCCAGCAGCTCCTGGGACAGGAGATACACCGGGGAGCTGTTTTTT.

This clone has just one count. The chain employs TRBV6-2 or TRBV6-3 and TRBJ2-1; 8 bases are a match to TRBD2. The CDR3 consists of 18 residues. Trimming cost V 4 bases and J 0 bases; bases outside gene matches: 11. Germline CDR1 and CDR2: MNHEY and SVGEGT. In DNA form, the CDR3 reads TGTGCCAGCAGTTCCAGAAGTAGCGGGGCGAGCTCCTACAATGAGCAGTTCTTC. It yields the protein CASSSRSSGASSYNEQFF.

The V and J genes are TRBV2 and TRBJ2-7; 11 nucleotides match TRBD1. V lost 3 bases to trimming and J lost 7 bases; unmatched junction nucleotides: 11. Germline assignment: CDR1 SNHLY and CDR2 FYNNEI. The CDR3 length is 16 residues. CDR3 DNA sequence: TGTGCCAGCAGTGAGACCGTAGGACAGGGGGCGGGGGAGCAGTACTTC. Its translation is CASSETVGQGAGEQYF.

This clone appeared once. V and J are TRBV7-9 and TRBJ1-4, with a weak D call TRBD1 (6 bases). V lost 5 bases and J lost 5, with 12 bases in between. Germline assignment: CDR1 SEHNR and CDR2 FQNEAQ (reference sequence). The CDR3 extends over 14 amino acids. CDR3 coding DNA: TGTGCCAGCAGCATAGGACAGCGAAATGAAAAACTGTTTTTT. Translating it yields CASSIGQRNEKLFF.

This clone showed up just a few times. The rearrangement uses TRBV7-2 and TRBJ1-6; 8 positions match TRBD1. Germline assignment: CDR1 SGHTA and CDR2 FQGNSA. This CDR3 has 15 residues. V shed 0 bases and J 9 bases; nucleotides not matched to a gene: 4. The CDR3 here is CASSLATGVGSPLHF. DNA for the CDR3: TGTGCCAGCAGCTTAGCGACAGGGGTTGGTTCACCCCTCCACTTT.

The V call is TRBV7-9, the J call TRBJ1-3, with unresolved D. The CDR3 consists of 14 residues. CDR1 is SEHNR, CDR2 FQNEAQ, per germline (reference sequence). The V end lost 3 bases, the J end lost 1 base, and 7 bases lay between the germline ends. The CDR3 here is CASSFGLSGNTIYF. CDR3 nucleotide sequence: TGTGCCAGCAGCTTCGGGTTATCTGGAAACACCATATATTTT.

This clone was seen only a few times. CDR3 region: CASSRYLGQANYNEQFF. In nucleotides, the CDR3 is TGTGCCAGCAGCCGTTACTTGGGACAGGCGAACTACAATGAGCAGTTCTTC. The chain carries TRBV7-9 and TRBJ2-1, with 8 bases identical to TRBD1. CDR3 size: 17 residues. Germline V gene sequence: CDR1 SEHNR, CDR2 FQNEAQ (reference sequence). Trimming removed 5 bases from V and 3 bases from J; junction bases left unmatched: 12.

This rearrangement joins TRBV27 to TRBJ1-2; 9 bases fit TRBD1. The V segment lost 6 bases and the J segment 5 bases; nucleotides outside the gene matches: 10. CDR3 size: 15 residues. CDR1 is MNHEY and CDR2 is SMNVEV in the germline V gene (reference sequence). CDR3 loop: CASRRLTGTGYGYTF. CDR3 DNA: TGTGCCAGCAGGAGACTCACCGGGACAGGGTATGGCTACACCTTC.

This clone was seen a single time. This sequence joins TRBV5-1 and TRBJ2-3; 9 nucleotides line up with TRBD1. Trimming at V came to 4 bases and at J to 6 bases, leaving 15 bases not matched to a gene. Germline V gene sequence: CDR1 SGHRS, CDR2 YFSETQ. The CDR3 consists of 17 residues. The CDR3 DNA reads as TGCGCCAGCAGCCGTCGGGGACAGGGACTCATCGGGGATACGCAGTATTTT. Encoded protein: CASSRRGQGLIGDTQYF.